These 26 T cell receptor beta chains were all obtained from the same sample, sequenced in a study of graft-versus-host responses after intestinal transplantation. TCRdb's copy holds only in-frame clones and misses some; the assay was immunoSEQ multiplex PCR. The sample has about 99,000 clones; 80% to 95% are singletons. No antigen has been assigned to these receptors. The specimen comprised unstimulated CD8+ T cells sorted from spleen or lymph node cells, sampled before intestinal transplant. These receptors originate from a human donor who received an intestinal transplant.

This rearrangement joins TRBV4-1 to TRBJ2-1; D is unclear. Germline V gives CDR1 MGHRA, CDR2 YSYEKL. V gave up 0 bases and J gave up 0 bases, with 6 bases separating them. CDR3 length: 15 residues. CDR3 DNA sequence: TGCGCCAGCAGCCAAGACAGGAGCTCCTACAATGAGCAGTTCTTC. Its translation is CASSQDRSSYNEQFF.

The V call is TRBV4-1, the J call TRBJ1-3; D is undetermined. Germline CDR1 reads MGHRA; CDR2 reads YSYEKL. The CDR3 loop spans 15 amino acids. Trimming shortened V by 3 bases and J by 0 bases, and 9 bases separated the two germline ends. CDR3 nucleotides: TGCGCCAGCAGCCACGGCAGCTCCTCTGGAAACACCATATATTTT. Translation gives CASSHGSSSGNTIYF.

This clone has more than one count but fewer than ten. CDR3 DNA sequence: TGTGCCAGCAGCTTAGGTGCAGAGCAGTACTTC. As protein: CASSLGAEQYF. The chain uses TRBV7-9 and TRBJ2-7; no clear D. Germline lookup yields CDR1 SEHNR and CDR2 FQNEAQ (reference sequence). Trimming took off 1 base at V and 7 bases at J, with 5 bases between the two ends. This CDR3 region has 11 residues.

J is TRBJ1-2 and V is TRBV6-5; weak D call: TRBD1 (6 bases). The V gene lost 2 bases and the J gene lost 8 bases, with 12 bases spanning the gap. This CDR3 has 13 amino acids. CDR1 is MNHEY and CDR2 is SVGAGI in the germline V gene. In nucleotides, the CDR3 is TGTGCCAGCAGTTACGGGGGGCCGGAGGGCTACACCTTC. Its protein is CASSYGGPEGYTF.

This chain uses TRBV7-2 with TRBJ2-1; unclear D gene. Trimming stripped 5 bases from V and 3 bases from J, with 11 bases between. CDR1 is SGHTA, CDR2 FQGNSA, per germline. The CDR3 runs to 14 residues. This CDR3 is CASSPSGYYNEQFF. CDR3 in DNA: TGTGCCAGCAGCCCCAGTGGCTACTACAATGAGCAGTTCTTC.

In DNA, the CDR3 is TGTGCCAGCAGTTACCGGTTGGTATCCTACGAGCAGTACTTC. This gives the protein CASSYRLVSYEQYF. The gene calls are TRBV6-6 and TRBJ2-7; D gene uncertain. Trimming shortened V by 2 bases and J by 1 base, and 9 bases separated the two germline ends. Germline V lookup: CDR1 MNHNY, CDR2 SVGAGI (reference sequence). CDR3 length equals 14 residues.

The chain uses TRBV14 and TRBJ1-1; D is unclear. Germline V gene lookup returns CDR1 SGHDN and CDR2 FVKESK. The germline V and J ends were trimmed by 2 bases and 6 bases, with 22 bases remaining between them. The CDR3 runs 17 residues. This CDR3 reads CASSQLYRTKNHPEAFF. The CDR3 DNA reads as TGTGCCAGCAGCCAATTATATCGGACGAAGAATCACCCTGAAGCTTTCTTT. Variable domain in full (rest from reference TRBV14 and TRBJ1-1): EAGVTQFPSHSVIEKGQTVTLRCDPISGHDNLYWYRRVMGKEIKFLLHFVKESKQDESGMPNNRFLAERTGGTYSTLKVQPAELEDSGVYFCASSQLYRTKNHPEAFFGQGTRLTVV.

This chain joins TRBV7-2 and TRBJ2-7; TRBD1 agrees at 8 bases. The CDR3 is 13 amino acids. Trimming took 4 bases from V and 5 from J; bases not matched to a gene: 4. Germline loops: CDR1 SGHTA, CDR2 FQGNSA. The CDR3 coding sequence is TGTGCCAGCAGCTCCGACAGGGGCGACGAGCAGTACTTC. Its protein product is CASSSDRGDEQYF. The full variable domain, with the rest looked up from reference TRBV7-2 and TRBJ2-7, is GAGVSQSPSNKVTEKGKDVELRCDPISGHTALYWYRQSLGQGLEFLIYFQGNSAPDKSGLPSDRFSAERTGGSVSTLTIQRTQQEDSAVYLCASSSDRGDEQYFGPGTRLTVT.

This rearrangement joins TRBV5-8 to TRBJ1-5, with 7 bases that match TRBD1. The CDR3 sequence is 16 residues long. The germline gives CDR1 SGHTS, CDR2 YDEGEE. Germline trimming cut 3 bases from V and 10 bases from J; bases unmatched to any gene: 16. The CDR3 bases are TGTGCCAGCAGCTATGGACAGGCTGAACTAGGTCTCCCCCAGCATTTT. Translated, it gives CASSYGQAELGLPQHF.

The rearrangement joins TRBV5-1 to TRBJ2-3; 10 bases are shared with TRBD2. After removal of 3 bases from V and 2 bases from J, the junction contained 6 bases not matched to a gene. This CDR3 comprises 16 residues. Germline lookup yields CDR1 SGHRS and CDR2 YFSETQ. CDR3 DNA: TGCGCCAGCAGCTCCCTAGCGGGGGTGATCACAGATACGCAGTATTTT. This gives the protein CASSSLAGVITDTQYF.

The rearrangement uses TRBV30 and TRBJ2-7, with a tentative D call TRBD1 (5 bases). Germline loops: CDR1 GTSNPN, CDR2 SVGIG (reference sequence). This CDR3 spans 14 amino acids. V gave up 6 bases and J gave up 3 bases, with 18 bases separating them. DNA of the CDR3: TGTGCCTGCCTGGCCGTGGACAACCGCTACGAGCAGTACTTC. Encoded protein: CACLAVDNRYEQYF.

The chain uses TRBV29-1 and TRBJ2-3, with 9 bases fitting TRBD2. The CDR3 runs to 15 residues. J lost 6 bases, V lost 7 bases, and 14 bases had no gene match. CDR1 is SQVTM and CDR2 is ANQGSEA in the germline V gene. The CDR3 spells CSAAGTSPPQDTQYF. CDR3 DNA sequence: TGCAGCGCCGCCGGGACTAGCCCCCCCCAGGATACGCAGTATTTT.

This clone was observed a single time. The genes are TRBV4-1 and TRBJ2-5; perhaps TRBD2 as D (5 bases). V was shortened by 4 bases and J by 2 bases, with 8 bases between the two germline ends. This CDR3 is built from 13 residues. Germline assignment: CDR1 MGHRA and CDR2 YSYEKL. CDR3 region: CASSRAVQETQYF. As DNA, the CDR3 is TGCGCCAGCAGCCGAGCGGTACAAGAGACCCAGTACTTC.

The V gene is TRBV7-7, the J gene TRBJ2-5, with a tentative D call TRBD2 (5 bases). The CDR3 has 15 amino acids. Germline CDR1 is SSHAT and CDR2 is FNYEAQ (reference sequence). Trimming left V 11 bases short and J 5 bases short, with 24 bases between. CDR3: CASPRVLFPGETQYF. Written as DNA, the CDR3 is TGTGCCTCCCCCCGGGTCCTCTTTCCGGGGGAGACCCAGTACTTC.

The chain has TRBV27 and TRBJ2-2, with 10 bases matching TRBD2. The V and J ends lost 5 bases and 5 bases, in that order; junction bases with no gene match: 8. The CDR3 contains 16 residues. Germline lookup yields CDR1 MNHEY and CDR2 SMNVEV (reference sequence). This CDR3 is CASSVHSGGATGELFF. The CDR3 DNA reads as TGTGCCAGCAGTGTCCACAGCGGGGGGGCGACCGGGGAGCTGTTTTTT.

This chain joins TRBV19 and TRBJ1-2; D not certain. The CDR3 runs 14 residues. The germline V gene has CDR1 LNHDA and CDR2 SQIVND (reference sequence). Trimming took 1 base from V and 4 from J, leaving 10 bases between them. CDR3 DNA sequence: TGTGCCAGTAGTATAGGGAGTGGCGTCTATGGCTACACCTTC. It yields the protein CASSIGSGVYGYTF.

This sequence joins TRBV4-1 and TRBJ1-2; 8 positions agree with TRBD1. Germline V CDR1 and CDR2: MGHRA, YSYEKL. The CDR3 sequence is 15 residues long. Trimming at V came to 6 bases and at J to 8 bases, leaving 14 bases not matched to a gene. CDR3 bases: TGCGCCAGCAGTGCAGACGTTGGGACAGGCTTCGGCTACACCTTC. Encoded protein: CASSADVGTGFGYTF.

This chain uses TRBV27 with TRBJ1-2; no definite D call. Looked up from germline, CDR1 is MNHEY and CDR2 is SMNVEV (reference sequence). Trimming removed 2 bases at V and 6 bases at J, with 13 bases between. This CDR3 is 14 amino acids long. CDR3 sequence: CASSLGGEEDGYTF. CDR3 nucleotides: TGTGCCAGCAGTTTAGGAGGTGAGGAAGATGGCTACACCTTC.

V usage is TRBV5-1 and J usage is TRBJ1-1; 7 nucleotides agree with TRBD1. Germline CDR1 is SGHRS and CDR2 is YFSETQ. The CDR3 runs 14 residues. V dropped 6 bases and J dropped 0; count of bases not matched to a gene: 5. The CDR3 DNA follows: TGCGCCAGCACCCCAGGGGGTGTGAACACTGAAGCTTTCTTT. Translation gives CASTPGGVNTEAFF.

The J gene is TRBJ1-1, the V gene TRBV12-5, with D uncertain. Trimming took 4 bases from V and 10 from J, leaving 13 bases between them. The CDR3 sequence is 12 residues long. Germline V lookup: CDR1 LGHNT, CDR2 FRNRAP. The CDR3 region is CASGSISPRAFF. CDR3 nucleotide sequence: TGTGCTAGTGGTTCTATCTCTCCTCGAGCTTTCTTT.

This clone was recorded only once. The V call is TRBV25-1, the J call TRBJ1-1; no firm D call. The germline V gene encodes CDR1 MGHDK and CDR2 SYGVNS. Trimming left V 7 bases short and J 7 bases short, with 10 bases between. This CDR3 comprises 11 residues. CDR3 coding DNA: TGTGCCAGCAATATCGGCAGTGAAGCTTTCTTT. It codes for CASNIGSEAFF.

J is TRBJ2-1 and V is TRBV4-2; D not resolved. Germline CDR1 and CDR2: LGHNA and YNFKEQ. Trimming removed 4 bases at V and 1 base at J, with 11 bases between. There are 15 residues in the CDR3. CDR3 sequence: CASSLGVSSYNEQFF. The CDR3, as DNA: TGTGCCAGCAGCCTGGGTGTCTCATCCTACAATGAGCAGTTCTTC.

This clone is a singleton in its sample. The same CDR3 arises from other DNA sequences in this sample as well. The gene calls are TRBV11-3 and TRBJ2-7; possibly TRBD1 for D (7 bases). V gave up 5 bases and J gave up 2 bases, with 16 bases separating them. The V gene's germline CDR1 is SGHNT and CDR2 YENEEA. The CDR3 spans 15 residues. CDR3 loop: CASSPGGRGTYEQYF. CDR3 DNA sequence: TGTGCCAGCAGCCCAGGGGGGAGAGGGACCTACGAGCAGTACTTC. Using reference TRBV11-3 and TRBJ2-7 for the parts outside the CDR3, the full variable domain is EAGVVQSPRYKIIEKKQPVAFWCNPISGHNTLYWYLQNLGQGPELLIRYENEEAVDDSQLPKDRFSAERLKGVDSTLKIQPAELGDSAVYLCASSPGGRGTYEQYFGPGTRLTVT.

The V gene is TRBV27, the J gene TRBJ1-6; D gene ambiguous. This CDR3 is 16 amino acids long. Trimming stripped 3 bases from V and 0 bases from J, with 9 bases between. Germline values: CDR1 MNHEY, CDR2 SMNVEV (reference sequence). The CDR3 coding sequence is TGTGCCAGCAGTTTTAGTTACAGCTCCTATAATTCACCCCTCCACTTT. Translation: CASSFSYSSYNSPLHF.

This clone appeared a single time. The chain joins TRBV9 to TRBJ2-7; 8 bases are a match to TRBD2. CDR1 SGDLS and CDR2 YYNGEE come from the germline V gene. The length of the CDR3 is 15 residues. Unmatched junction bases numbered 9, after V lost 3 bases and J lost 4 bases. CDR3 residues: CASSAAGTRGYEQYF. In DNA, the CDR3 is TGTGCCAGCAGCGCGGCCGGGACTAGGGGATACGAGCAGTACTTC. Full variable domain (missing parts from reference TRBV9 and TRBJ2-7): DSGVTQTPKHLITATGQRVTLRCSPRSGDLSVYWYQQSLDQGLQFLIQYYNGEERAKGNILERFSAQQFPDLHSELNLSSLELGDSALYFCASSAAGTRGYEQYFGPGTRLTVT.

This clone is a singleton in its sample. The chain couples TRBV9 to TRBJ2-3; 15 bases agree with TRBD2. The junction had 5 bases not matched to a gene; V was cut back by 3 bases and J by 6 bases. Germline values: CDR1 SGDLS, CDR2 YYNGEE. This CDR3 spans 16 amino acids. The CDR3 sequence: CASSGTSGGAGDTQYF. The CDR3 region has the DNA TGTGCCAGCAGCGGGACTAGCGGGGGGGCCGGTGATACGCAGTATTTT.